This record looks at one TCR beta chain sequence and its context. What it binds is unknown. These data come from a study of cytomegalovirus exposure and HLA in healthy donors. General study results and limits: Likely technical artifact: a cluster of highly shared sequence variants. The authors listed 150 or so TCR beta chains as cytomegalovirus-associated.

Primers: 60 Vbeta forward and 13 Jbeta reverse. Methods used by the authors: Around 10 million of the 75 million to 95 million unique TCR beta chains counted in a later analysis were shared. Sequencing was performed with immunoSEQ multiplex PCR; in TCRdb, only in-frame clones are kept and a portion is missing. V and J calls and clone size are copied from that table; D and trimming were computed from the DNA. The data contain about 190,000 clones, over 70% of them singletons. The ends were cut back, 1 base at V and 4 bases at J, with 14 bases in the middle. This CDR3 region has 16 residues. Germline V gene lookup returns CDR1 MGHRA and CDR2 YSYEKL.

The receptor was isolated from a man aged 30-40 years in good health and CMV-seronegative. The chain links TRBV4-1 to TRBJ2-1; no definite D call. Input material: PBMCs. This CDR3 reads CASSQGFIGGYNEQFF. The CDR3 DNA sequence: TGCGCCAGCAGCCAAGGATTTATCGGCGGATACAATGAGCAGTTCTTC.